This TCR beta chain was captured in a study of T cells after posttransplantation cyclophosphamide. Broader study findings: Later post-transplant blood repertoires were often dominated by donor CD8+ memory clones. After PTCy, TRB diversity resembled that of CNI/methotrexate controls. TRB overlap between skin or GI tissue T cells and blood was limited.

The CDR3 extends over 13 amino acids. Trimming cost V 4 bases and J 4 bases; bases outside gene matches: 5. Germline loops: CDR1 SGDLS, CDR2 YYNGEE. Sampled 1 year posttransplant, controls received myeloablative marrow transplants, methotrexate and a calcineurin inhibitor. Points on this clone: The target antigen is unknown.

The data were produced by immunoSEQ multiplex PCR, yet TCRdb's version contains in-frame clones alone and is incomplete. The sample lists 23,000 or so clones, 65% to 90% occurring once. The receptor was derived from a female patient between 30 and 40 years old who received an allogeneic stem cell transplant from an unrelated donor, was CMV-positive, and had acute and chronic GVHD. Some T cells may be the graft donor's. V and J are TRBV9 and TRBJ2-7; the match to TRBD1 covers 7 bases. The sample was PBMCs, taken 350 to 400 days after allogeneic stem cell transplant with calcineurin inhibitor and methotrexate. This CDR3 reads CASSPRQGYEQYF. CDR3 DNA sequence: TGTGCCAGCAGCCCGCGACAGGGTTACGAGCAGTACTTC.